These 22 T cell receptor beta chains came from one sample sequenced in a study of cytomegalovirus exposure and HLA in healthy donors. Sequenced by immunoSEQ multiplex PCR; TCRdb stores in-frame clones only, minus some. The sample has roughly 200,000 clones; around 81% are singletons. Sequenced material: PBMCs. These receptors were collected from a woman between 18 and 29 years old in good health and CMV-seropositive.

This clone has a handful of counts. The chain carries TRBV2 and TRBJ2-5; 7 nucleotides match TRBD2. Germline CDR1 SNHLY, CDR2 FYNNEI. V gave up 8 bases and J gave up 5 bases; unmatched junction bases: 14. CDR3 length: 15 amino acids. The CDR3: CASPGEGRGVETQYF. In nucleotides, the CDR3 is TGTGCCAGCCCCGGGGAGGGACGGGGGGTGGAGACCCAGTACTTC.

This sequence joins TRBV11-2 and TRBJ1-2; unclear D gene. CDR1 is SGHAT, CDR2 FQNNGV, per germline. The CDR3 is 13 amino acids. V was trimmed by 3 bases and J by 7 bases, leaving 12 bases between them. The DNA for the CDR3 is TGTGCCAGCAGCTTCGCCGCTGAGAGTGGCTACACCTTC. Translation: CASSFAAESGYTF.

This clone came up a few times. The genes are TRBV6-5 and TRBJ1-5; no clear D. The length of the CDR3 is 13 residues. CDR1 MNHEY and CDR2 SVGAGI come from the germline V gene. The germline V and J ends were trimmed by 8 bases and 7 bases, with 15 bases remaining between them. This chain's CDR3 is CASGSGEGQPQHF. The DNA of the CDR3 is TGTGCCAGCGGTTCGGGTGAGGGCCAGCCCCAGCATTTT.

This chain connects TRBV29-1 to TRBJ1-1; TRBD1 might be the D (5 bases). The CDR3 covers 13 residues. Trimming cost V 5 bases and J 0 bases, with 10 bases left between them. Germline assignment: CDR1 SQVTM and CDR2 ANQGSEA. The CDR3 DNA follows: TGCAGCGTTCGACAGTACATGAACACTGAAGCTTTCTTT. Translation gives CSVRQYMNTEAFF.

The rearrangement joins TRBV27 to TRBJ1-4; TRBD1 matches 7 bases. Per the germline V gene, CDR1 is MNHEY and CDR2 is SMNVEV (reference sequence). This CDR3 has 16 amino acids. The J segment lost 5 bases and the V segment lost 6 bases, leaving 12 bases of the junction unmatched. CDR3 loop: CASSQGRTGVNEKLFF. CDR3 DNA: TGTGCCAGCAGCCAAGGTCGGACAGGAGTAAATGAAAAACTGTTTTTT. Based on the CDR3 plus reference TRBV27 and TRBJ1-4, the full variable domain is EAQVTQNPRYLITVTGKKLTVTCSQNMNHEYMSWYRQDPGLGLRQIYYSMNVEVTDKGDVPEGYKVSRKEKRNFPLILESPSPNQTSLYFCASSQGRTGVNEKLFFGSGTQLSVL.

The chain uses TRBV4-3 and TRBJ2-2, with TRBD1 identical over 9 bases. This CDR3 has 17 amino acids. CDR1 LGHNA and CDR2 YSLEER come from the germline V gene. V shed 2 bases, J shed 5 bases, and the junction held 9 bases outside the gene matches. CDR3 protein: CASSQIPGQGFTGELFF. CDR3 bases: TGCGCCAGCAGCCAAATTCCGGGACAGGGTTTTACCGGGGAGCTGTTTTTT.

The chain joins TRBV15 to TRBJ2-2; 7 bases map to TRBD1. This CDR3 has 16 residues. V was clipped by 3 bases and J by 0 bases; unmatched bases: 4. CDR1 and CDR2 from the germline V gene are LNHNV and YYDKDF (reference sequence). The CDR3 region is CATSSEGASNTGELFF. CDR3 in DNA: TGTGCCACCAGCAGCGAGGGGGCCTCGAACACCGGGGAGCTGTTTTTT.

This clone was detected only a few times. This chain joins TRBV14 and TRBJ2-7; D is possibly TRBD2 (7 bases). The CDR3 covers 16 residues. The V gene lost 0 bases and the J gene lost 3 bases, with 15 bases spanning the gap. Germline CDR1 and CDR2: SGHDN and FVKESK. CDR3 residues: CASSQEEGGIYYEQYF. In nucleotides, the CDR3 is TGTGCCAGCAGCCAAGAAGAGGGGGGGATCTACTACGAGCAGTACTTC.

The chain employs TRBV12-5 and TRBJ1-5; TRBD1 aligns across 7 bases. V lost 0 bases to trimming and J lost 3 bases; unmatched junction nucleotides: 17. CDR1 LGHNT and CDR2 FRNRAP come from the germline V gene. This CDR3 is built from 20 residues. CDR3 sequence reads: CASGLVRPLGGGKVNQPQHF. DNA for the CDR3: TGTGCTAGTGGTTTGGTACGCCCCTTAGGAGGGGGCAAGGTCAATCAGCCCCAGCATTTT.

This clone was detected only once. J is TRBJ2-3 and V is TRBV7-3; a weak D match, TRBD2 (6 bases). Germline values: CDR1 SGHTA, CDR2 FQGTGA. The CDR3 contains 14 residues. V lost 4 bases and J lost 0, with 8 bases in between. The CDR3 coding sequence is TGTGCCAGCAGCTGGAGGGAGAGCACAGATACGCAGTATTTT. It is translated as CASSWRESTDTQYF. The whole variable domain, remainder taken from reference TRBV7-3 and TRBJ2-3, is GAGVSQTPSNKVTEKGKYVELRCDPISGHTALYWYRQSLGQGPEFLIYFQGTGAADDSGLPNDRFFAVRPEGSVSTLKIQRTERGDSAVYLCASSWRESTDTQYFGPGTRLTVL.

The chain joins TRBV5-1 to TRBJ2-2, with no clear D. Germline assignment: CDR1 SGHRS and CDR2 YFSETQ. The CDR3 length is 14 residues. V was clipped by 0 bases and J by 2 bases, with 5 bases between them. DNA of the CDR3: TGCGCCAGCAGCTTGGCTGTAAACACCGGGGAGCTGTTTTTT. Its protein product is CASSLAVNTGELFF.

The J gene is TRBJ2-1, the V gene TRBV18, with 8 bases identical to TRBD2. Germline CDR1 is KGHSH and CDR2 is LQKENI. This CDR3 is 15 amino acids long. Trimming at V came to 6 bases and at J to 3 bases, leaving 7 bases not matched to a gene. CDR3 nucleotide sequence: TGTGCCAGCTCCCTCGCCAGCGGGGGCTACAATGAGCAGTTCTTC. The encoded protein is CASSLASGGYNEQFF. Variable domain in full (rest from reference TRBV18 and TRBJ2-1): NAGVMQNPRHLVRRRGQEARLRCSPMKGHSHVYWYRQLPEEGLKFMVYLQKENIIDESGMPKERFSAEFPKEGPSILRIQQVVRGDSAAYFCASSLASGGYNEQFFGPGTRLTVL.

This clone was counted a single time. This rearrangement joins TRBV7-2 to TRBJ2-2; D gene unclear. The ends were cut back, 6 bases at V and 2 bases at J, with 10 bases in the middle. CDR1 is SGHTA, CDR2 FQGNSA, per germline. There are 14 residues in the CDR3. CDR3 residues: CASRALGNTGELFF. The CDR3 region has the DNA TGTGCCAGCAGGGCCCTAGGAAACACCGGGGAGCTGTTTTTT.

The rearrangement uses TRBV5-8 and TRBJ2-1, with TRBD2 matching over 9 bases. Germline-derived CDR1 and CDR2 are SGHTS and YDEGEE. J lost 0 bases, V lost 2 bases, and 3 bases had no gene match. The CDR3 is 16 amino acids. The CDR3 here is CASSFRRGGSYNEQFF. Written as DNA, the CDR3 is TGTGCCAGCAGCTTCCGGCGGGGGGGCTCCTACAATGAGCAGTTCTTC.

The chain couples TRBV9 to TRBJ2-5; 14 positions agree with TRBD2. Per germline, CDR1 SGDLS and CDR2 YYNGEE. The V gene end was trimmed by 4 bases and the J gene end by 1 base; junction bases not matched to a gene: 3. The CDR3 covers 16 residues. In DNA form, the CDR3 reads TGTGCCAGCAGCTTGGGACTAGCGGGGGTCCAAGAGACCCAGTACTTC. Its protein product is CASSLGLAGVQETQYF.

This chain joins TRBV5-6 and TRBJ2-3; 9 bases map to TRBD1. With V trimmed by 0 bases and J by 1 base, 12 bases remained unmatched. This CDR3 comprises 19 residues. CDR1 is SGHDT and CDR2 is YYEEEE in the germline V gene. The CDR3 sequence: CASSLDLWTGDGGTDTQYF. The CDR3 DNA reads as TGTGCCAGCAGCTTGGACCTGTGGACAGGGGACGGGGGCACAGATACGCAGTATTTT.

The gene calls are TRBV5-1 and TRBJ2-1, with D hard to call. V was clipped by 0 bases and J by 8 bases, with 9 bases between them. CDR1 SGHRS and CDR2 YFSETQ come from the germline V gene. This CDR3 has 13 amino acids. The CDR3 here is CASSLAREHEQFF. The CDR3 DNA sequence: TGCGCCAGCAGCTTGGCCCGAGAACATGAGCAGTTCTTC.

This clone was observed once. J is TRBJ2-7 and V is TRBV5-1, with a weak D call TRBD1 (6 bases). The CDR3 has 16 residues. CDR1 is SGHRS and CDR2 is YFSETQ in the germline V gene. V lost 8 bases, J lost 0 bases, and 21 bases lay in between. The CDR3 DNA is TGCGCCAGTACGATATCTGGACAGAGAAACTCCTACGAGCAGTACTTC. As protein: CASTISGQRNSYEQYF.

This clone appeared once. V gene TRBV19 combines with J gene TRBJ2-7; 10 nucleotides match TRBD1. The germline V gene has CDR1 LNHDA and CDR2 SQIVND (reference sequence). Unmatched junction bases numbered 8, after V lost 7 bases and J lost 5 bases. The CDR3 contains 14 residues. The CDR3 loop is CASMDRGMKNEQYF. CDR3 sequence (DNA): TGTGCCAGTATGGACAGGGGGATGAAAAACGAGCAGTACTTC.

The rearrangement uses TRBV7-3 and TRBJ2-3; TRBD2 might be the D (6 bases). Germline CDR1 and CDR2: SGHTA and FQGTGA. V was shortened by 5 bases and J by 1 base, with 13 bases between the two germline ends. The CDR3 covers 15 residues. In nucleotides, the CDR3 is TGTGCCAGCAGCCCAGGGCCGGGGGGCACAGATACGCAGTATTTT. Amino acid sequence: CASSPGPGGTDTQYF.

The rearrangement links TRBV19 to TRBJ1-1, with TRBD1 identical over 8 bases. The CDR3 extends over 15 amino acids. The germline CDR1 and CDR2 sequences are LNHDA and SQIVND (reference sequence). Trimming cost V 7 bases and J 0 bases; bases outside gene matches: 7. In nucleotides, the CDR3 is TGTGCCAGTAAAGAGCAGGGGGCCATGAACACTGAAGCTTTCTTT. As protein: CASKEQGAMNTEAFF.

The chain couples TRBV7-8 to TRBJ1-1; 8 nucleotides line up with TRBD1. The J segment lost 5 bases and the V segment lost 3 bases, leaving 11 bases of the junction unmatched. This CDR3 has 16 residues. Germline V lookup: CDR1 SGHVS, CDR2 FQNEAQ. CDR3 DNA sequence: TGTGCCAGCAGCTTGGCGGGGCAGGGGGCTGGGACTGAAGCTTTCTTT. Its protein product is CASSLAGQGAGTEAFF.